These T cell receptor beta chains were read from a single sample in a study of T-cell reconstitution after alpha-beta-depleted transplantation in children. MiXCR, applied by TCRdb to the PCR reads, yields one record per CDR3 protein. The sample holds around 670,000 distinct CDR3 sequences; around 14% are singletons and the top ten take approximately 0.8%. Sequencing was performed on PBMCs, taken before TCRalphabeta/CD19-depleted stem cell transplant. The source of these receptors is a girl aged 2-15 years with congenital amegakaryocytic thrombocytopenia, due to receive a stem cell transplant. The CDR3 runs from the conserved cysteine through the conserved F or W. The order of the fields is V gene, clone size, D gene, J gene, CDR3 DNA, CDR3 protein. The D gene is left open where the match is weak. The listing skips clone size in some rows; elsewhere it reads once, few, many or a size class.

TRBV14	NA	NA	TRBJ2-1	TGTGCCAGCAGCCAAGAGGATTGGAAATGGACCAATGAGCAGTTCTTC	CASSQEDWKWTNEQFF
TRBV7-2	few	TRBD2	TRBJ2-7	TGTGCCAGCAGCTTAGAACTAGCGGCCTACGAGCAGTACTTC	CASSLELAAYEQYF
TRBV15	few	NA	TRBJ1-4	TGTGCCACCAGCAGAGATGGGCTCTCTCCGTTTTTT	CATSRDGLSPFF
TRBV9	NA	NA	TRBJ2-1	TGTGCCAGCAGCCCCCACGAAGTGGGGGATGAGCAGTTCTTC	CASSPHEVGDEQFF
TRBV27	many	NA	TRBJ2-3	TGTGCCAGCAGTTCCCAATCCCTCAGGGGAACAGATACGCAGTATTTT	CASSSQSLRGTDTQYF
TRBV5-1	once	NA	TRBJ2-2	TGCGCCAGCAGCTTGGGACACGCTAACACCGGGGAGCTGTTTTTT	CASSLGHANTGELFF
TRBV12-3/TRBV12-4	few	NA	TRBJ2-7	TGTGCCAGCAGGTCATCAGGGGTTCCCTACGAGCAGTACTTC	CASRSSGVPYEQYF
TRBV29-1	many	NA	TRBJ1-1	TGCAGCGTTATTGGCTCCGGGGGGATCACTGAAGCTTTCTTT	CSVIGSGGITEAFF
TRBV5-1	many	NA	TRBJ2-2	TGCGCCAGCAGCTTCGGTCTGGGCATCGACACCGGGGAGCTGTTTTTT	CASSFGLGIDTGELFF
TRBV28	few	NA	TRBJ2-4	TGTGCCAGCAGGTCCAGCCGGGCCAAAAACATTCAGTACTTC	CASRSSRAKNIQYF
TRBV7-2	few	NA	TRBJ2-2	TGTGCCAGCAGCTTGTATGATCCCGGGGAGCTGTTTTTT	CASSLYDPGELFF
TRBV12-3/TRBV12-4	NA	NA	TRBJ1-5	TGTGCCAGCAGTTTATGGGTCCGTCAGCCCCAGCATTTT	CASSLWVRQPQHF
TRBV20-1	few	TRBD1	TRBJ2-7	TGCAGTGCTCATACAGGGGCTGGCGCCTACGAGCAGTACTTC	CSAHTGAGAYEQYF
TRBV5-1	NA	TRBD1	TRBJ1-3	TGCCCCAGCAGCTTGGGGACAGGGAACTCTGGAAACACCATATATTTT	CPSSLGTGNSGNTIYF
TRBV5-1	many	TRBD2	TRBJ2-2	TGCGCCAGCAGCCCCGGCGGGAGGCTAGCCTCAAACGGGGAGCTGTTTTTT	CASSPGGRLASNGELFF
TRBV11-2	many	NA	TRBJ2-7	TGTGCCAGCAGCTTAATCAGAACCTACGAGCAGTACTTC	CASSLIRTYEQYF
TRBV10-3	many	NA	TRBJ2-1	TGTGCCATCAGTGAGGTTGAGAGAGAGCAGTTCTTC	CAISEVEREQFF
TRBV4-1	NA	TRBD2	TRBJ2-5	TGCGCCAGCAGCCAAGATGGGAGTAGCGGGAGCGAGACCCAGTACTTC	CASSQDGSSGSETQYF
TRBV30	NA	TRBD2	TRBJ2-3	TGTGCCTGGAGCGCTGCCCGGACTAGCGGGTACACAGATACGCAGTATTTT	CAWSAARTSGYTDTQYF
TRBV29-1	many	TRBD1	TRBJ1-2	TGCAGCGTTGTAGACAGGGCGGATGGCTACACCTTC	CSVVDRADGYTF
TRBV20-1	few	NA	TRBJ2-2	TGCTGTGCTAGTTCACCCGGGCAGATATCATCAACCGGGGAGCTGTTTTTT	CCASSPGQISSTGELFF
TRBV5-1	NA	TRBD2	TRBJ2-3	TGCGCCAGCAGCCCCGCTCTGGGACTAGCGGGAGCTACAGATACGCAGTATTTT	CASSPALGLAGATDTQYF
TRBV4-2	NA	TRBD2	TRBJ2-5	TGTGCCAGCAGCCAAAGGCCCCGGACTAGACCCATCAGTGAGACCCAGTACTTC	CASSQRPRTRPISETQYF
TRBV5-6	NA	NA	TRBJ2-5	TGTGCCAGCAACCGGGATGAGACCCAGTACTTC	CASNRDETQYF